These 25 T cell receptor beta chains were all obtained from the same sample, sequenced in a study of blood T cell repertoires in COVID-19. Here immunoSEQ multiplex PCR was the method, and the copy in TCRdb shows in-frame clones only, minus some. Of approximately 260,000 clones detected, around 89% appear once; the ten largest clones hold 3% to 4.5%. Sequences were obtained from peripheral blood. The receptors originated from a woman in her forties with acute or convalescent COVID-19.

This clone was found a few times. The chain combines TRBV11-3 with TRBJ1-5, with 7 bases matching TRBD1. V was clipped by 6 bases and J by 0 bases; unmatched bases: 8. This CDR3 contains 16 residues. Germline V gene data show CDR1 as SGHNT and CDR2 as YENEEA. CDR3 DNA: TGTGCCAGCAGGATCGGGACAGATAATAGCAATCAGCCCCAGCATTTT. Its protein product is CASRIGTDNSNQPQHF.

This chain connects TRBV23-1 to TRBJ1-1; 8 bases agree with TRBD1. TRBV23-1 has ORF status, its function being uncertain. With V trimmed by 8 bases and J by 10 bases, 9 bases remained unmatched. CDR3 size: 12 residues. For the CDR3, the DNA is TGCGCCAGCGGACCCGGAGACAGGGGAGCTTTCTTT. Translated: CASGPGDRGAFF.

This clone has more than one count but fewer than ten. The DNA for the CDR3 is TGTGCCAGCAGTACGGGACAGTACAATGAGCAGTTCTTC. Amino acid sequence: CASSTGQYNEQFF. The chain recombines TRBV11-2 with TRBJ2-1; 7 bases are a match to TRBD1. The CDR3 consists of 13 residues. V shed 6 bases and J 4 bases; nucleotides not matched to a gene: 3. CDR1 is SGHAT, CDR2 FQNNGV, per germline.

This clone was observed a few times. The V call is TRBV19, the J call TRBJ1-3; D remains unclear. V was cut by 5 bases and J by 0 bases, with 14 bases left in between. This CDR3 is 16 amino acids long. Germline V gene lookup returns CDR1 LNHDA and CDR2 SQIVND (reference sequence). The CDR3, as DNA: TGTGCCAGTAGTCTACCGACACTCCTCTCTGGAAACACCATATATTTT. Its translation: CASSLPTLLSGNTIYF.

The V call is TRBV6-5, the J call TRBJ2-4; possible D gene TRBD2, 5 bases. V lost 8 bases, J lost 3 bases, and 11 bases lay in between. This CDR3 comprises 13 residues. Germline CDR1 is MNHEY and CDR2 is SVGAGI. The CDR3, as DNA: TGTGCCAGCCAGGAGGTACTCAAAAACATTCAGTACTTC. It encodes CASQEVLKNIQYF.

The V and J genes are TRBV6-5 and TRBJ1-2, with D uncertain. This CDR3 is built from 13 residues. CDR1 is MNHEY and CDR2 is SVGAGI in the germline V gene. The V end lost 5 bases, the J end lost 8 bases, and 15 bases lay between the germline ends. The CDR3: CASSQQLRRGYTF. For the CDR3, the DNA is TGTGCCAGCAGTCAACAACTTCGGCGGGGCTACACCTTC.

CDR3: CASSVSGVRTEAFF. The CDR3, as DNA: TGCGCCAGCAGCGTATCAGGGGTGCGCACTGAAGCTTTCTTT. The rearrangement joins TRBV5-1 to TRBJ1-1; the D gene is possibly TRBD1 (6 bases). The CDR3 sequence is 14 residues long. CDR1 is SGHRS, CDR2 YFSETQ, per germline. The V gene lost 4 bases and the J gene lost 4 bases, with 14 bases spanning the gap.

The V call is TRBV5-8, the J call TRBJ2-5; D perhaps matches TRBD1 (5 bases). Germline V gene data show CDR1 as SGHTS and CDR2 as YDEGEE. The CDR3 loop spans 13 amino acids. The V end was cut by 4 bases, the J end by 5 bases, with 12 bases between. The CDR3 coding sequence is TGTGCCAGCAGCCCAGGGATTTGGGAGACCCAGTACTTC. It encodes CASSPGIWETQYF. The variable domain in full, with the rest retrieved from reference TRBV5-8 and TRBJ2-5, is EAGVTQSPTHLIKTRGQQATLRCSPISGHTSVYWYQQALGLGLQFLLWYDEGEERNRGNFPPRFSGRQFPNYSSELNVNALELEDSALYLCASSPGIWETQYFGPGTRLLVL.

Comments on this clone: At one of its ends the junction is not consistent with the germline gene, which may arise from a read error. The V gene is TRBV4-2, the J gene TRBJ1-2, with D perhaps TRBD1 (6 bases). Germline assignment: CDR1 LGHNA and CDR2 YNFKEQ. The CDR3 is 17 amino acids. The CDR3 nucleotides are TGTGCCAGCAGACAAGACGCTGTCAGCGGGGGCAACTATGGCTACACCTTC. Translation: CASRQDAVSGGNYGYTF.

The genes are TRBV11-2 and TRBJ1-3; 8 bases line up with TRBD1. CDR1 SGHAT and CDR2 FQNNGV come from the germline V gene. The CDR3 has 15 residues. V dropped 1 base and J dropped 3; count of bases not matched to a gene: 2. The DNA for the CDR3 is TGTGCCAGCAGCTTAGGGACAGGGCATGGAAACACCATATATTTT. Amino acids: CASSLGTGHGNTIYF.

In this sample, this clone turned up once. The rearrangement uses TRBV2 and TRBJ1-5, with D possibly being TRBD1 (5 bases). The germline V and J ends were trimmed by 0 bases and 4 bases, with 10 bases remaining between them. Germline assignment: CDR1 SNHLY and CDR2 FYNNEI. This CDR3 spans 15 amino acids. The CDR3 coding sequence is TGTGCCAGCAGTGAAGCGACGGCAGGGAATCAGCCCCAGCATTTT. Translating it yields CASSEATAGNQPQHF.

The chain links TRBV18 to TRBJ2-3, with 13 bases matching TRBD2. CDR1 is KGHSH, CDR2 LQKENI, per germline. This CDR3 has 16 amino acids. Unmatched junction bases numbered 5, after V lost 4 bases and J lost 4 bases. The CDR3 DNA reads TGTGCCAGCTCACTCAGGACTAGCGGGGGCGCAGATACGCAGTATTTT. Protein product: CASSLRTSGGADTQYF.

V and J are TRBV7-8 and TRBJ1-4, with 8 nucleotides matching TRBD1. From germline, CDR1 is SGHVS and CDR2 FQNEAQ. The junction had 5 bases not matched to a gene; V was cut back by 3 bases and J by 8 bases. CDR3 length: 14 amino acids. Here the CDR3 reads CASSLRDRGEKLFF. CDR3 nucleotides: TGTGCCAGCAGCTTGAGAGACAGGGGAGAAAAACTGTTTTTT.

The gene calls are TRBV7-8 and TRBJ2-4; a possible D gene is TRBD2 (5 bases). The CDR3 runs to 16 residues. Germline CDR1 reads SGHVS; CDR2 reads FQNEAQ. Trimming shortened V by 1 base and J by 9 bases, and 19 bases separated the two germline ends. CDR3 coding DNA: TGTGCCAGCAGCTTAGGCGAGTCGGGATTGGGGAGCATTCAGTACTTC. This gives the protein CASSLGESGLGSIQYF.

This clone was observed once. The gene calls are TRBV20-1 and TRBJ2-2; TRBD2 matches at 8 bases. With V trimmed by 3 bases and J by 7 bases, 7 bases remained unmatched. Germline-derived CDR1 and CDR2 are DFQATT and SNEGSKA (reference sequence). CDR3 size: 14 residues. The CDR3 loop reads CSASNGGAGGELFF. The CDR3 DNA reads TGCAGTGCTAGTAACGGGGGGGCCGGCGGGGAGCTGTTTTTT.

V and J are TRBV18 and TRBJ1-1; D remains unclear. Germline-derived CDR1 and CDR2 are KGHSH and LQKENI. The CDR3 runs to 10 residues. The V and J ends lost 6 bases and 6 bases respectively, with 5 bases between them. CDR3 DNA: TGTGCCAGCTCGGCAGCTGAAGCTTTCTTT. This codes for CASSAAEAFF.

This chain links TRBV24-1 with TRBJ2-5, with 7 bases that match TRBD1. Germline V gives CDR1 KGHDR, CDR2 SFDVKD. V was pared by 9 bases and J by 3 bases, with 9 bases of the junction left unmatched. This CDR3 spans 14 amino acids. The DNA of the CDR3 is TGTGCCACCCCCCAGGGGGACCGAGAAGAGACCCAGTACTTC. Protein: CATPQGDREETQYF.

The rearrangement links TRBV13 to TRBJ1-1, with TRBD1 identical over 7 bases. Germline V CDR1 and CDR2: PRHDT, FYEKMQ (reference sequence). The CDR3 is made up of 15 amino acids. Germline trimming cut 2 bases from V and 6 bases from J; bases unmatched to any gene: 9. CDR3 coding DNA: TGTGCCAGCAGCTTATTTTCGGTGGGACAGCCTGAAGCTTTCTTT. Amino acid sequence: CASSLFSVGQPEAFF.

The chain combines TRBV21-1 with TRBJ2-7; the tabulated D call, TRBD2, remains unverified against the DNA. TRBV21-1 is deemed a pseudogene. This CDR3 contains 19 residues. The CDR3 is CASSKLGPQGRRDSYEQYV. The CDR3 DNA sequence: TGTGCCAGCAGCAAATTAGGGCCCCAAGGGAGGAGGGACTCCTACGAGCAGTACGTC.

V gene TRBV7-9 combines with J gene TRBJ1-4; 8 bases line up with TRBD1. V shed 0 bases and J 7 bases; nucleotides not matched to a gene: 4. Germline V gene sequence: CDR1 SEHNR, CDR2 FQNEAQ (reference sequence). There are 15 residues in the CDR3. DNA of the CDR3: TGTGCCAGCAGCTTAGCCGGACAGGGAGGTGAAAAACTGTTTTTT. Encoded protein: CASSLAGQGGEKLFF.

The V and J genes are TRBV10-2 and TRBJ2-7; no definite D call. Germline V gene lookup returns CDR1 WSHSY and CDR2 SAAADI. This CDR3 region has 15 residues. With 7 bases removed from V and 2 bases from J, the gap between germline ends came to 18 bases. CDR3 region: CASTPTRLRTYEQYV. CDR3 sequence (DNA): TGCGCCAGCACCCCTACCCGACTGAGAACCTACGAGCAGTACGTC.

The CDR3 sequence is CASSLQGSRSGNTIYF. The CDR3 DNA follows: TGCGCCAGCAGCTTACAGGGCTCCCGCTCTGGAAACACCATATATTTT. The V and J genes are TRBV5-1 and TRBJ1-3; D may be TRBD1 (6 bases). The CDR3 extends over 16 amino acids. Trimming removed 2 bases at V and 0 bases at J, with 12 bases between. Germline CDR1 SGHRS, CDR2 YFSETQ.

V usage is TRBV27 and J usage is TRBJ1-2, with 10 bases fitting TRBD1. Germline CDR1 is MNHEY and CDR2 is SMNVEV (reference sequence). This CDR3 has 15 amino acids. Trimming cost V 5 bases and J 5 bases; bases outside gene matches: 8. The CDR3 region has the DNA TGTGCCAGCAGTCCGGGGGACAGGGGAACTTATGGCTACACCTTC. Translation: CASSPGDRGTYGYTF.

This clone has just one count. The J gene is TRBJ2-3, the V gene TRBV9, with TRBD2 identical over 8 bases. Germline loops: CDR1 SGDLS, CDR2 YYNGEE. CDR3 size: 17 residues. V shed 3 bases, J shed 4 bases, and the junction held 13 bases outside the gene matches. The CDR3 DNA reads TGTGCCAGCAGCGGGTCATACTCGGGGGGGCCCCCAGATACGCAGTATTTT. Protein product: CASSGSYSGGPPDTQYF.

The chain couples TRBV7-9 to TRBJ2-5, with D possibly TRBD1 on 6 matching bases. In germline, CDR1 is SEHNR, CDR2 FQNEAQ (reference sequence). This CDR3 is built from 16 residues. V lost 1 base to trimming and J lost 1 base, with 13 bases between them. The CDR3: CASSLEVLQGQETQYF. CDR3 nucleotides: TGTGCCAGCAGCTTAGAGGTTTTACAGGGCCAAGAGACCCAGTACTTC.